The 8 T cell receptor beta chains below all came from one sample that was sequenced in a study of T cells in Graves' hyperthyroidism and ophthalmopathy. Researchers amplified the TCR beta CDR3 regions from RNA transcripts. First-round RT-PCR with HTBI primers amplified the TCR CDR3 region. TCRdb ran MiXCR on the multiplex PCR reads and lists one entry per CDR3 protein. The sample lists about 500,000 distinct CDR3 sequences, roughly 15% occurring once. Sequencing was performed on blood. The source is a woman in her twenties or thirties with Graves' ophthalmopathy.

The sample holds many counts of this clonotype. The chain employs TRBV5-1 and TRBJ1-2; possibly TRBD1 for D (5 bases). Deletions cut 0 bases from V and 5 bases from J, with 14 bases between. Germline V gene data show CDR1 as SGHRS and CDR2 as YFSETQ. The CDR3 totals 15 residues. The CDR3 DNA reads as TGCGCCAGCAGCTTGGGGGGGGACCCGCGATATGGCTACACCTTC. Encoded protein: CASSLGGDPRYGYTF.

This clonotype was found many times. V gene TRBV6-1 combines with J gene TRBJ2-3; D uncertain. Trimming cost V 2 bases and J 0 bases, with 12 bases left between them. Germline V CDR1 and CDR2: MNHNS, SASEGT. The CDR3 sequence is 16 residues long. Here the CDR3 DNA reads TGTGCCAGCAGTGAACGGTCCGGGCTCAGCACAGATACGCAGTATTTT. This sequence encodes CASSERSGLSTDTQYF.

J is TRBJ1-2 and V is TRBV2; no clear D gene. Germline V gene lookup returns CDR1 SNHLY and CDR2 FYNNEI. CDR3 length: 15 residues. Between the trimmed V and J ends, which lost 6 bases and 4 bases, there was a span of 18 bases. CDR3 region: CASREPRPLIYGYTF. CDR3 in DNA: TGTGCCAGCAGAGAACCCAGGCCGCTTATCTATGGCTACACCTTC.

The chain carries TRBV20-1 and TRBJ1-3; D is perhaps TRBD1 (6 bases). CDR1 is DFQATT, CDR2 SNEGSKA, per germline (reference sequence). Trimming stripped 2 bases from V and 0 bases from J, with 17 bases between. The CDR3 length is 17 residues. The CDR3 protein is CSARRDNPGVSGNTIYF. The CDR3 DNA follows: TGCAGTGCTAGACGGGACAACCCGGGGGTCTCTGGAAACACCATATATTTT.

This clonotype was picked up many times. The chain is built from TRBV27 and TRBJ2-7, with no clear D. Per germline, CDR1 MNHEY and CDR2 SMNVEV (reference sequence). CDR3 length: 15 residues. V was cut by 10 bases and J by 7 bases, with 26 bases left in between. The DNA of the CDR3 is TGTGCCACCACCTCTCCCAACCCCTATCCTCGGGAGCAGTACTTC. The encoded protein is CATTSPNPYPREQYF.

This clonotype was seen ten or more times. V is TRBV5-1 and J is TRBJ2-5; TRBD2 aligns across 14 bases. The length of the CDR3 is 17 residues. The J segment lost 3 bases and the V segment lost 0 bases, leaving 4 bases of the junction unmatched. Germline assignment: CDR1 SGHRS and CDR2 YFSETQ. Here the CDR3 reads CASSLGVGLAGEETQYF. Written as DNA, the CDR3 is TGCGCCAGCAGCTTGGGCGTGGGACTAGCGGGAGAAGAGACCCAGTACTTC.

In this sample, this clonotype turned up a few times. The rearrangement uses TRBV7-9 and TRBJ1-1; D is possibly TRBD1 (5 bases). The CDR3 has 13 residues. The germline V gene encodes CDR1 SEHNR and CDR2 FQNEAQ (reference sequence). V shed 5 bases and J shed 10 bases, with 17 bases lying between them. The CDR3 DNA is TGTGCCAGCAGCCCCGCGGAGGGGCGGGGAGCTTTCTTT. This codes for CASSPAEGRGAFF.

This clonotype was seen ten or more times. This chain links TRBV28 with TRBJ2-5; tentatively, D is TRBD2 (6 bases). CDR1 and CDR2 (germline): MDHEN, SYDVKM. The V gene lost 2 bases and the J gene lost 2 bases, with 12 bases spanning the gap. The CDR3 has 15 residues. CDR3 region: CASSLGSAGQETQYF. As DNA, the CDR3 is TGTGCCAGCAGTTTAGGGTCCGCGGGACAAGAGACCCAGTACTTC.